One and the same sample provided the 14 T cell receptor beta chains below, sequenced in a study of cytomegalovirus exposure and HLA in healthy donors. The PCR employed 60 Vbeta primers together with 13 Jbeta primers. The data were produced by immunoSEQ multiplex PCR, yet TCRdb's version contains in-frame clones alone and is incomplete. The sample includes 150,000 or so clones, about four fifths of them seen just once. Sequenced sample: PBMCs. These receptors all come from a boy aged 2-9 years in good health and CMV-seronegative.

The chain uses TRBV10-3 and TRBJ2-6; tentative D call: TRBD1 (6 bases). CDR1 and CDR2 from the germline V gene are ENHRY and SYGVKD. Trimming took 5 bases from V and 0 from J, leaving 14 bases between them. CDR3 length: 17 amino acids. The DNA for the CDR3 is TGTGCCATCAGTTGGACAGATGTAAGCTCTGGGGCCAACGTCCTGACTTTC. Amino acid sequence: CAISWTDVSSGANVLTF.

The DNA of the CDR3 is TGCGCCAGCAGCACGACAGGTGGGGAGACCCAGTACTTC. Translation: CASSTTGGETQYF. The rearrangement links TRBV5-1 to TRBJ2-5, with D maybe TRBD1 (6 bases). Germline CDR1 is SGHRS and CDR2 is YFSETQ. The CDR3 extends over 13 amino acids. Trimming removed 4 bases at V and 5 bases at J, with 12 bases between.

This chain joins TRBV21-1 and TRBJ2-7; TRBD1 is the table's D call and was not checked against the DNA. TRBV21-1 is listed as a pseudogene. The CDR3 has 15 amino acids. Here the CDR3 reads CASSLKLDRVGEQYF. The CDR3 region has the DNA TGTGCCAGCAGCCTAAAACTGGACAGGGTCGGCGAGCAGTACTTC.

This chain links TRBV5-6 with TRBJ1-1; D unresolved. This CDR3 is 16 amino acids long. The V and J ends lost 3 bases and 2 bases respectively, with 17 bases between them. CDR1 and CDR2 from the germline V gene are SGHDT and YYEEEE. CDR3 DNA: TGTGCCAGCAGCTCCTTAAATTGGACTCAAAACACTGAAGCTTTCTTT. Amino acids: CASSSLNWTQNTEAFF.

The chain couples TRBV10-3 to TRBJ2-7, with 10 bases fitting TRBD2. V shed 2 bases and J 7 bases; nucleotides not matched to a gene: 14. The CDR3 runs 17 residues. Looked up from germline, CDR1 is ENHRY and CDR2 is SYGVKD. For the CDR3, the DNA is TGTGCCATCAGTGAGCGAGCTAGCGGGAGAGACCTGCGGGAGCAGTACTTC. It codes for CAISERASGRDLREQYF.

This chain connects TRBV30 to TRBJ2-5; D gene unclear. This CDR3 has 11 residues. The germline gives CDR1 GTSNPN, CDR2 SVGIG (reference sequence). Trimming stripped 2 bases from V and 3 bases from J, with 4 bases between. The CDR3 region has the DNA TGTGCCTGGAGTTCCAAAGAGACCCAGTACTTC. Translation: CAWSSKETQYF.

In its sample, this clone was seen once. The chain is built from TRBV5-1 and TRBJ2-4; no firm D call. V lost 1 base and J 6 bases, leaving 5 bases between the germline ends. The CDR3 sequence is 12 residues long. CDR1 is SGHRS, CDR2 YFSETQ, per germline. The CDR3 coding sequence is TGCGCCAGCAGCTTGCCGGGAAACATTCAGTACTTC. Its protein product is CASSLPGNIQYF.

The chain links TRBV5-6 to TRBJ2-3, with D tentatively TRBD2 (6 bases). Looked up from germline, CDR1 is SGHDT and CDR2 is YYEEEE. The germline V and J ends were trimmed by 5 bases and 4 bases, with 14 bases remaining between them. The CDR3 runs 14 residues. In DNA, the CDR3 is TGTGCCAGCAGGTTACTAGCCCTTCCAGATACGCAGTATTTT. It translates to CASRLLALPDTQYF.

This clone turned up a few times. The chain has TRBV10-3 and TRBJ2-7, with D maybe TRBD1 (6 bases). Germline values: CDR1 ENHRY, CDR2 SYGVKD. The CDR3 consists of 14 residues. Trimming took 6 bases from V and 7 from J, leaving 19 bases between them. The CDR3 protein is CAIRGLQGSGEQYF. The CDR3, as DNA: TGTGCCATCAGAGGGTTACAGGGAAGTGGTGAGCAGTACTTC.

V usage is TRBV20-1 and J usage is TRBJ2-1, with unresolved D. The germline CDR1 and CDR2 sequences are DFQATT and SNEGSKA (reference sequence). Trimming stripped 3 bases from V and 8 bases from J, with 5 bases between. The CDR3 spans 10 residues. For the CDR3, the DNA is TGCAGTGCTAGCCCCGATGAGCAGTTCTTC. This translates into CSASPDEQFF.

A few counts support this clone. The genes are TRBV6-5 and TRBJ1-2, with unresolved D. CDR3 length: 11 residues. V lost 8 bases, J lost 8 bases, and 12 bases lay in between. CDR1 and CDR2 (germline): MNHEY, SVGAGI. The DNA of the CDR3 is TGTGCCAGCGGAACGAGGTTCGGCTACACCTTC. Translating it yields CASGTRFGYTF.

The V call is TRBV7-2, the J call TRBJ2-3; 12 bases match TRBD2. The CDR3 contains 15 residues. Per germline, CDR1 SGHTA and CDR2 FQGNSA. V gave up 5 bases and J gave up 2 bases; unmatched junction bases: 2. CDR3 loop: CASSRLAGVTDTQYF. CDR3 nucleotide sequence: TGTGCCAGCAGCAGACTAGCGGGAGTCACAGATACGCAGTATTTT.

In its sample, this clone was seen a few times. This rearrangement joins TRBV6-1 to TRBJ1-1; 10 nucleotides match TRBD1. After removal of 1 base from V and 4 bases from J, the junction contained 0 bases not matched to a gene. There are 14 residues in the CDR3. The germline gives CDR1 MNHNS, CDR2 SASEGT. This CDR3 reads CASSEGTGGTEAFF. The CDR3 DNA reads TGTGCCAGCAGTGAAGGGACAGGGGGCACTGAAGCTTTCTTT.

The CDR3: CASSVLVSYNEQFF. In DNA form, the CDR3 reads TGTGCCAGCAGCGTTCTAGTCTCCTACAATGAGCAGTTCTTC. V and J are TRBV11-2 and TRBJ2-1; D remains ambiguous. Trimming stripped 5 bases from V and 0 bases from J, with 8 bases between. The CDR3 has 14 amino acids. Germline CDR1 and CDR2: SGHAT and FQNNGV.